The 20 T cell receptor beta chains in this list originate from one sample, sequenced in a study of PD-L1 blockade in urothelial cancer. Assay used: immunoSEQ multiplex PCR; TCRdb lists only in-frame clones, some missing. The sample consists of some 120,000 clones, roughly 90% of them appearing once. Time point: peripheral blood 6 weeks after treatment start. The starting material was PBMCs, obtained around atezolizumab (anti-PD-L1) treatment. All receptors come from a man in his fifties or sixties with urothelial cancer.

The chain joins TRBV4-2 to TRBJ2-5, with 9 bases lining up with TRBD2. Germline CDR1 LGHNA, CDR2 YNFKEQ. The V gene end was trimmed by 0 bases and the J gene end by 5 bases; junction bases not matched to a gene: 7. CDR3 size: 16 residues. The CDR3 spells CASSQDPASGAETQYF. For the CDR3, the DNA is TGTGCCAGCAGCCAAGATCCGGCTAGCGGGGCGGAGACCCAGTACTTC.

The gene calls are TRBV7-2 and TRBJ2-5; tentatively, D is TRBD1 (6 bases). Germline-derived CDR1 and CDR2 are SGHTA and FQGNSA. V was pared by 3 bases and J by 2 bases, with 13 bases between. CDR3 length equals 15 residues. The CDR3 bases are TGTGCCAGCAGCTTTGCCCTGACAGGACAAGAGACCCAGTACTTC. Translating gives CASSFALTGQETQYF.

The chain uses TRBV5-4 and TRBJ1-1, with D uncertain. The CDR3 totals 15 residues. Germline-derived CDR1 and CDR2 are SGHNT and YYREEE (reference sequence). V lost 0 bases and J lost 5, with 14 bases in between. CDR3 bases: TGTGCCAGCAGCTTGGATGGAGGACGGAGGACTGAAGCTTTCTTT. This translates into CASSLDGGRRTEAFF.

The CDR3 here is CASSNWTSVLPYEQYF. The CDR3 coding sequence is TGTGCCAGCAGCAACTGGACTAGCGTATTACCCTACGAGCAGTACTTC. The V gene is TRBV7-2, the J gene TRBJ2-7; 9 bases align to TRBD2. V lost 5 bases to trimming and J lost 2 bases; unmatched junction nucleotides: 10. The CDR3 sequence is 16 residues long. CDR1 is SGHTA and CDR2 is FQGNSA in the germline V gene.

The V gene is TRBV15, the J gene TRBJ2-5; D call uncertain. The CDR3 contains 14 residues. V was cut by 1 base and J by 2 bases, with 8 bases left in between. Germline V CDR1 and CDR2: LNHNV, YYDKDF (reference sequence). CDR3 bases: TGTGCCACCAGCAGAGGTCTACAGCAAGAGACCCAGTACTTC. Encoded protein: CATSRGLQQETQYF. Filled out from reference TRBV15 and TRBJ2-5, the complete variable domain reads DAMVIQNPRYQVTQFGKPVTLSCSQTLNHNVMYWYQQKSSQAPKLLFHYYDKDFNNEADTPDNFQSRRPNTSFCFLDIRSPGLGDTAMYLCATSRGLQQETQYFGPGTRLLVL.

V usage is TRBV7-2 and J usage is TRBJ2-3; TRBD2 matches 9 bases. Trimming removed 10 bases from V and 6 bases from J; junction bases left unmatched: 14. The CDR3 length is 15 residues. Looked up from germline, CDR1 is SGHTA and CDR2 is FQGNSA. CDR3 DNA: TGTGCCAACCCATCCCTGCTAGCGGGAAGTGATACGCAGTATTTT. Amino acid sequence: CANPSLLAGSDTQYF.

The chain has TRBV5-5 and TRBJ1-5; the match to TRBD1 covers 10 bases. After removal of 3 bases from V and 5 bases from J, the junction contained 8 bases not matched to a gene. CDR1 SGHKS and CDR2 YYEKEE come from the germline V gene (reference sequence). The CDR3 length is 16 residues. In DNA, the CDR3 is TGTGCCAGCAGCTGGGGACAGGGGAGGGTAGATCAGCCCCAGCATTTT. It translates to CASSWGQGRVDQPQHF.

The V gene is TRBV10-3, the J gene TRBJ1-5, with 7 bases matching TRBD1. Germline assignment: CDR1 ENHRY and CDR2 SYGVKD. The CDR3 has 17 residues. The V segment lost 5 bases and the J segment 3 bases; nucleotides outside the gene matches: 13. The CDR3 DNA is TGTGCCATCAGTTCCCAGGGGGGTCCAGGGACCAATCAGCCCCAGCATTTT. Translation: CAISSQGGPGTNQPQHF.

The chain links TRBV18 to TRBJ2-7, with D perhaps TRBD1 (5 bases). The CDR3 runs to 14 residues. Germline values: CDR1 KGHSH, CDR2 LQKENI. The V gene lost 3 bases and the J gene lost 2 bases, with 11 bases spanning the gap. The CDR3 sequence: CASSPTDNPYEQYF. The DNA for the CDR3 is TGTGCCAGCTCACCGACAGACAACCCCTACGAGCAGTACTTC.

The chain couples TRBV6-8 to TRBJ2-7, with a weak D call TRBD2 (6 bases). This CDR3 has 14 residues. The V end was cut by 5 bases, the J end by 3 bases, with 14 bases between. Germline V gene data show CDR1 as MNHGY and CDR2 as SAAAGT. The chain's CDR3 is CASSGDGLRYEQYF. For the CDR3, the DNA is TGTGCCAGCAGTGGAGATGGACTACGCTACGAGCAGTACTTC.

This clone showed up just once. The J gene is TRBJ2-7, the V gene TRBV6-1; D is uncertain. V shed 4 bases and J shed 8 bases, with 9 bases lying between them. Per germline, CDR1 MNHNS and CDR2 SASEGT. The CDR3 has 11 amino acids. This CDR3 is CASSVGLQQYF. The CDR3 region has the DNA TGTGCCAGCAGTGTTGGCTTGCAGCAGTACTTC.

This clone was observed a single time. The chain employs TRBV5-3 and TRBJ1-1, with a weak D call TRBD1 (5 bases). TRBV5-3 belongs to the ORF category, with a function that is uncertain. This CDR3 has 15 residues. The V end was cut by 7 bases, the J end by 0 bases, with 16 bases between. This CDR3 is CARLEWGAMNTEAFF. CDR3 coding DNA: TGTGCCAGACTTGAGTGGGGCGCCATGAACACTGAAGCTTTCTTT.

The DNA of the CDR3 is TGTGCCATCAGTGAGAAGGCGGGTAGCTCCTACAATGAGCAGTTCTTC. The encoded protein is CAISEKAGSSYNEQFF. J is TRBJ2-1 and V is TRBV10-3; D is possibly TRBD2 (5 bases). Trimming took 2 bases from V and 0 from J, leaving 11 bases between them. CDR3 length equals 16 residues. CDR1 ENHRY and CDR2 SYGVKD come from the germline V gene.

V gene TRBV6-1 combines with J gene TRBJ1-5; D not resolved. The germline V gene has CDR1 MNHNS and CDR2 SASEGT. CDR3 length: 12 residues. The ends were cut back, 7 bases at V and 6 bases at J, with 10 bases in the middle. The CDR3 protein is CASMTPGQPQHF. CDR3 nucleotide sequence: TGTGCCAGCATGACTCCGGGTCAGCCCCAGCATTTT.

This clone appeared once. The rearrangement uses TRBV9 and TRBJ1-1, with TRBD1 as a possible D gene (6 bases). Germline V gene lookup returns CDR1 SGDLS and CDR2 YYNGEE. The length of the CDR3 is 14 residues. The V gene lost 4 bases and the J gene lost 5 bases, with 15 bases spanning the gap. CDR3 sequence (DNA): TGTGCCAGCAGCAGAGGGGGGGGTTGGACTGAAGCTTTCTTT. Translating gives CASSRGGGWTEAFF.

This chain links TRBV6-1 with TRBJ2-2, with D perhaps TRBD1 (5 bases). The ends were cut back, 2 bases at V and 6 bases at J, with 13 bases in the middle. The CDR3 is 15 amino acids. Germline loops: CDR1 MNHNS, CDR2 SASEGT. The CDR3 DNA is TGTGCCAGCAGTGAATGGGGTAGGGGCGCCGGGGAGCTGTTTTTT. Protein: CASSEWGRGAGELFF.

V usage is TRBV30 and J usage is TRBJ2-2, with a possible D match to TRBD1 (5 bases). Trimming shortened V by 2 bases and J by 3 bases, and 13 bases separated the two germline ends. The CDR3 has 15 residues. CDR1 is GTSNPN, CDR2 SVGIG, per germline (reference sequence). CDR3 protein: CAWSRGRVDTGELFF. DNA for the CDR3: TGTGCCTGGAGTAGGGGCAGGGTGGACACCGGGGAGCTGTTTTTT.

This clone has just one count. The chain uses TRBV7-2 and TRBJ2-6, with a weak D call TRBD1 (6 bases). Looked up from germline, CDR1 is SGHTA and CDR2 is FQGNSA. V lost 5 bases and J lost 3, with 17 bases in between. The CDR3 is 17 residues long. This CDR3 is CASSRQLLGGGANVLTF. The DNA of the CDR3 is TGTGCCAGCAGCCGCCAACTGCTAGGGGGTGGGGCCAACGTCCTGACTTTC.

The genes are TRBV5-1 and TRBJ2-7; 7 bases line up with TRBD1. This CDR3 is built from 15 residues. Germline V gives CDR1 SGHRS, CDR2 YFSETQ. V trimming: 4 bases; J trimming: 2 bases; junction bases outside the gene matches: 9. Written as DNA, the CDR3 is TGCGCCAGCAGCACAGGGGACACCATGCCCTACGAGCAGTACTTC. Its protein is CASSTGDTMPYEQYF. The complete variable domain, with remaining parts taken from reference TRBV5-1 and TRBJ2-7, reads KAGVTQTPRYLIKTRGQQVTLSCSPISGHRSVSWYQQTPGQGLQFLFEYFSETQRNKGNFPGRFSGRQFSNSRSEMNVSTLELGDSALYLCASSTGDTMPYEQYFGPGTRLTVT.

The rearrangement uses TRBV19 and TRBJ2-7; 12 nucleotides match TRBD2. V shed 5 bases, J shed 6 bases, and the junction held 5 bases outside the gene matches. CDR3 length: 14 residues. Germline V gene data show CDR1 as LNHDA and CDR2 as SQIVND (reference sequence). In nucleotides, the CDR3 is TGTGCCAGTAGTGAGACTAGCGGGGGCATCGAGCAGTACTTC. Its protein is CASSETSGGIEQYF.